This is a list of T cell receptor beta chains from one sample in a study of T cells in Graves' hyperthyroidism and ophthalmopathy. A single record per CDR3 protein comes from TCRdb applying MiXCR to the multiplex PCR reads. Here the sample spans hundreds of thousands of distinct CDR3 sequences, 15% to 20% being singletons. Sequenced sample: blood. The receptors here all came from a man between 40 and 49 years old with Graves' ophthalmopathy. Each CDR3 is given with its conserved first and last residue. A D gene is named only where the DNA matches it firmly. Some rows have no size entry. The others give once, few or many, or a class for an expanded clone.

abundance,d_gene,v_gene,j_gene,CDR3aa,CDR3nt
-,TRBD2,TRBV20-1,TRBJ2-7,CSARDQGSGSHYEQYF,TGCAGTGCTAGAGATCAGGGTAGCGGGAGCCACTACGAGCAGTACTTC
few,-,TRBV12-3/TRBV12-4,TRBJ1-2,CASSVRSYGYTF,TGTGCCAGCAGTGTCCGCAGCTATGGCTACACCTTC
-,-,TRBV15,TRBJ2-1,CATSRDRNEQFF,TGTGCCACCAGCAGGGATCGGAATGAGCAGTTCTTC
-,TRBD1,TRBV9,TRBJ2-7,CASSATQGAYEQYF,TGTGCCAGCAGCGCTACACAGGGGGCCTACGAGCAGTACTTC
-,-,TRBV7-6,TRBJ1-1,CANIKDEGTRRPNTEAFF,TGTGCCAACATAAAAGATGAAGGGACGCGCCGTCCGAACACTGAAGCTTTCTTT
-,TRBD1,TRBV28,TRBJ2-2,CASSFGQGWGTGELFF,TGTGCCAGCAGTTTCGGACAGGGGTGGGGCACCGGGGAGCTGTTTTTT
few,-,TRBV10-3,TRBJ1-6,CAIRLEGNNSPLHF,TGTGCCATCAGGTTGGAGGGAAATAATTCACCCCTCCACTTT
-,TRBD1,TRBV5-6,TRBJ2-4,CASRHDRGPSNIQYF,TGTGCCAGCAGACACGACAGGGGGCCGTCAAACATTCAGTACTTC
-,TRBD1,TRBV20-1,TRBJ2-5,CSARTGTGGGETQYF,TGCAGTGCTAGAACCGGGACAGGGGGTGGAGAGACCCAGTACTTC
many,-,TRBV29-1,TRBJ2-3,CSGYPGTSKADTQYF,TGCAGCGGCTATCCCGGGACCTCAAAAGCGGATACGCAGTATTTT
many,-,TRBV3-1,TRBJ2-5,CASSQDSGETQYF,TGTGCCAGCAGCCAAGACTCGGGGGAGACCCAGTACTTC
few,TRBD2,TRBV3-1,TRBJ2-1,CASSQDAGGQFF,TGTGCCAGCAGCCAAGATGCGGGGGGGCAGTTCTTC
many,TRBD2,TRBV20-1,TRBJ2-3,CSALTSGTDTQYF,TGCAGTGCGCTGACTAGCGGCACAGATACGCAGTATTTT
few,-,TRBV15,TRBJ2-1,CATSRVGNEQFF,TGTGCCACCAGCAGAGTAGGCAATGAGCAGTTCTTC